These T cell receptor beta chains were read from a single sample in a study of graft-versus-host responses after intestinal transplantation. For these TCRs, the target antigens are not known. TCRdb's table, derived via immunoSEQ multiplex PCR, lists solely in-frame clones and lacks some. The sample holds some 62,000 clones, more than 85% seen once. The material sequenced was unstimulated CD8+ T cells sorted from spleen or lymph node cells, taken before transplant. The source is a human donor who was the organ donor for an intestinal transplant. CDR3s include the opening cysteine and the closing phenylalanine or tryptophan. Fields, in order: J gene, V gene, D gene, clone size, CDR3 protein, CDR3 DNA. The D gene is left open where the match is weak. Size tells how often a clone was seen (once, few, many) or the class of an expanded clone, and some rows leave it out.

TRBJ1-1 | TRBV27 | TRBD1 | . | CASSPGQGAEAFF | TGTGCCAGCAGTCCGGGACAGGGGGCTGAAGCTTTCTTT
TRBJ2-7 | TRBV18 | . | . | CASSVYRRTYEQYF | TGTGCCAGCTCTGTTTACAGGAGAACCTACGAGCAGTACTTC
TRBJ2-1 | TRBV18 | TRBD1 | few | CASSPSGTGGYNEQFF | TGTGCCAGCTCACCGTCCGGGACAGGGGGCTACAATGAGCAGTTCTTC
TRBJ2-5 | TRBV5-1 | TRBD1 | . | CASSVTPGQQETQYF | TGCGCCAGCAGCGTAACACCGGGACAGCAAGAGACCCAGTACTTC
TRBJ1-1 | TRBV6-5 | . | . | CASRQGGGKAFF | TGTGCCAGCAGACAAGGGGGGGGCAAAGCTTTCTTT
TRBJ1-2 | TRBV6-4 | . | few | CASSLTPQGEVGYGYTF | TGTGCCAGCAGTCTCACCCCCCAGGGTGAGGTTGGCTATGGCTACACCTTC
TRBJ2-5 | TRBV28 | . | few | CASSPPADGSLTQYF | TGTGCCAGCAGTCCCCCAGCGGACGGTAGTTTGACCCAGTACTTC
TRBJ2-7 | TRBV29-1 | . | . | CSVRGRYEQYF | TGCAGCGTGCGGGGACGGTACGAGCAGTACTTC
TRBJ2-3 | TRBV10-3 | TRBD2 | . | CAIRISTSGGTDTQYF | TGTGCCATCAGGATATCTACTAGCGGTGGCACAGATACGCAGTATTTT
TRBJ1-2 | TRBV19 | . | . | CASSPTGYGYTF | TGTGCCAGTAGCCCAACAGGGTACGGCTACACCTTC
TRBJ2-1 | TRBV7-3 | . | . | CASSANNEQFF | TGTGCCAGCAGCGCGAACAATGAGCAGTTCTTC
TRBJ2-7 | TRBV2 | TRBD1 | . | CASSLTGSHEQYF | TGTGCCAGCAGTTTGACAGGGAGTCACGAGCAGTACTTC